This TCR beta chain was documented in a study of T-cell reconstitution after alpha-beta-depleted transplantation in children. Study-level points and caveats: Where some patients showed high TCRbeta diversity at day 60, it came from recipient T cells and thymic progenitors that had survived. Approximately two months post-transplant, alpha-beta T cells reportedly originated from several hundred expanded graft clones. Most T-cell counts and diversity one year after the transplant came from T cells that were newly produced.

CDR1 and CDR2 (germline): SNHLY, FYNNEI. Trimming took off 2 bases at V and 3 bases at J, with 11 bases between the two ends. The CDR3 sequence is 14 residues long. Unique molecular identifiers were incorporated during preparation of the TCRbeta library. One entry per CDR3 protein results from TCRdb running MiXCR on the PCR reads. Among under 450,000 distinct CDR3 sequences listed, around 15% were seen once. Worth noting for this clonotype: What it binds is not known.

This sample comprised PBMCs, mostly from graft donor cells, obtained 360 days after TCRalphabeta/CD19-depleted stem cell transplant. This sequence originates from a boy younger than two who had a stem cell transplant for Wiskott-Aldrich syndrome, so the T cells may come from the graft donor. The rearrangement links TRBV2 to TRBJ2-7; no clear D gene. CDR3 nucleotide sequence: TGTGCCAGCAGTGAAAGTGGCAGGTTCTACGAGCAGTACTTC. Translated: CASSESGRFYEQYF.